These 7 T cell receptor beta chains came from one sample sequenced in a study of blood T cell repertoires in COVID-19. Sequencing used immunoSEQ multiplex PCR; TCRdb keeps in-frame clones, though not all of them. The sample lists roughly 260,000 clones; roughly 84% were seen once. Material for sequencing was peripheral blood. These receptors were obtained from a woman aged 40 to 50 with active or convalescent COVID-19.

CDR3: CTSSHRRSFSYEQYF. The CDR3 DNA reads TGCACCAGCAGCCACCGCAGGTCGTTTTCCTACGAGCAGTACTTC. The chain couples TRBV1 to TRBJ2-7; the table's D call of TRBD1 was not tested on the DNA. TRBV1 is shown as a pseudogene. The length of the CDR3 is 15 residues.

CDR3 sequence (DNA): TGTGCCAGTACAGAAGAAGCAACTAATGAAAAACTGTTTTTT. This encodes CASTEEATNEKLFF. This chain connects TRBV19 to TRBJ1-4, with D unclear. Germline V gene data show CDR1 as LNHDA and CDR2 as SQIVND (reference sequence). This CDR3 region has 14 residues. V lost 7 bases and J 0 bases, leaving 9 bases between the germline ends.

The chain carries TRBV5-5 and TRBJ2-7, with 7 bases matching TRBD1. V lost 5 bases to trimming and J lost 5 bases; unmatched junction nucleotides: 7. This CDR3 comprises 13 residues. Looked up from germline, CDR1 is SGHKS and CDR2 is YYEKEE (reference sequence). CDR3 sequence reads: CASSTGVRNEQYF. The CDR3 region has the DNA TGTGCCAGCAGTACAGGGGTACGGAACGAGCAGTACTTC.

This clone was seen only a few times. The chain links TRBV6-1 to TRBJ1-1; possibly TRBD1 for D (6 bases). Deletions cut 1 base from V and 1 base from J, with 13 bases between. CDR3 length: 16 residues. Germline values: CDR1 MNHNS, CDR2 SASEGT. This CDR3 reads CASSEETGLGNTEAFF. Here the CDR3 DNA reads TGTGCCAGCAGTGAAGAAACAGGGCTAGGGAACACTGAAGCTTTCTTT.

This clone was found once. The chain joins TRBV10-3 to TRBJ1-6, with TRBD1 matching 9 bases. The CDR3 totals 14 residues. Germline values: CDR1 ENHRY, CDR2 SYGVKD. V gave up 4 bases and J gave up 9 bases; unmatched junction bases: 4. CDR3 loop: CAISVGTGTSPLHF. The CDR3 region has the DNA TGTGCCATCAGTGTCGGGACAGGGACTTCACCCCTCCACTTT.

This chain links TRBV7-9 with TRBJ2-1; tentative D call: TRBD2 (5 bases). CDR1 is SEHNR and CDR2 is FQNEAQ in the germline V gene (reference sequence). The CDR3 spans 16 residues. Trimming removed 1 base at V and 0 bases at J, with 10 bases between. CDR3 coding DNA: TGTGCCAGCAGCTTAGTTCGGGGTAGCTCCTACAATGAGCAGTTCTTC. As protein: CASSLVRGSSYNEQFF. The whole variable domain, filled in from reference TRBV7-9 and TRBJ2-1, reads DTGVSQNPRHKITKRGQNVTFRCDPISEHNRLYWYRQTLGQGPEFLTYFQNEAQLEKSRLLSDRFSAERPKGSFSTLEIQRTEQGDSAMYLCASSLVRGSSYNEQFFGPGTRLTVL.

This clone appeared once. V is TRBV27 and J is TRBJ1-6, with D unresolved. This CDR3 is built from 13 residues. V lost 2 bases and J lost 7, with 6 bases in between. Germline loops: CDR1 MNHEY, CDR2 SMNVEV (reference sequence). The CDR3 spells CASSLNRNSPLHF. CDR3 sequence (DNA): TGTGCCAGCAGTTTAAACCGGAATTCACCCCTCCACTTT.